These T cell receptor beta chains were read from a single sample in a study of cytomegalovirus exposure and HLA in healthy donors. TCRdb's table, derived via immunoSEQ multiplex PCR, lists solely in-frame clones and lacks some. This table has 58,000 or so clones, roughly 71% appearing once. The sample taken for sequencing was PBMCs. Receptors originate from a man aged 50 to 60 in good health and CMV-seropositive. Each CDR3 is given with its conserved first and last residue.

TRBJ2-1 TRBV4-1 CASSFPDRADYNEQFF
TRBJ2-7 TRBV28 CASSSRRDNYEQYF
TRBJ2-7 TRBV5-1 CASRVAGGTYEQYF
TRBJ1-5 TRBV6-6 CASSLGLVGNQPQHF
TRBJ2-2 TRBV10-3 CAIRAAGRTGELFF
TRBJ2-5 TRBV4-2 CASSQDPSGRETQYF
TRBJ1-2 TRBV29-1 CSVEGTPNYGYTF
TRBJ2-4 TRBV4-1 CASSQGEGKENIQYF
TRBJ2-4 TRBV5-4 CASTAWASGGRNIQYF
TRBJ2-2 TRBV12-5 CASSPLTGSGELFF
TRBJ2-2 TRBV5-4 CASSLQGAVGELFF
TRBJ2-3 TRBV9 CASSVETGATDTQYF
TRBJ2-7 TRBV28 CASSQTGGYYEQYF
TRBJ2-5 TRBV9 CASSVGVAGPQETQYF
TRBJ2-7 TRBV5-1 CASSFDRVGNEQYF
TRBJ2-4 TRBV6-6 CASSFRTSGGYDIQYF
TRBJ2-2 TRBV7-9 CASSLQATGELFF
TRBJ2-4 TRBV5-1 CASSLVGLAGEDIQYF
TRBJ2-3 TRBV5-4 CASSLGTGYTDTQYF
TRBJ1-6 TRBV5-1 CASSLGQGGSPLHF
TRBJ2-1 TRBV19 CASSMGSRTKNEQFF
TRBJ2-3 TRBV7-6 CASSPSVGTQYF
TRBJ1-4 TRBV9 CASSTRTGRGEKLFF
TRBJ1-1 TRBV2 CASSEAGGMNTEAFF
. TRBV5-1 CASSLEGVLYEQYF
TRBJ1-1 TRBV7-9 CASSQNPRGTGEVGTEAFF
TRBJ2-7 TRBV2 CASSGQGLREQYF
TRBJ2-3 TRBV7-3 CASSSSGSSTDTQYF
TRBJ2-1 TRBV10-3 CAISGTSGNEQFF
TRBJ1-2 TRBV28 CASSLRSWGYTF
TRBJ1-2 TRBV2 CASTRWSEDYGYTF
TRBJ1-6 TRBV11-2 CASSSRQGYNSPLHF
TRBJ1-1 TRBV7-2 CASSLYSGKQQAFF
TRBJ2-1 TRBV28 CASSLWLFGQSSYNEQFF
TRBJ1-2 TRBV4-1 CASSQQGGYGYTF
TRBJ1-1 TRBV10-3 CAISQQTRAFF
TRBJ1-2 TRBV7-9 CASSTRTGLSDYGYTF
TRBJ2-2 TRBV4-3 CASSPAVGGGGTGELFF
TRBJ1-5 TRBV2 CASSGTGGNSNQPQHF
TRBJ2-7 TRBV11-3 CASSPGDSPYEQYF
TRBJ2-5 TRBV10-1 CASSESQRLTETQYF
TRBJ2-3 TRBV28 CASSLSGGGTDTQYF
TRBJ2-5 TRBV5-8 CASSLRPSVQETQYF
TRBJ2-7 TRBV6-5 CASSRGGRPGDEQYF
TRBJ2-3 TRBV27 CASRTTPAREDTQYF